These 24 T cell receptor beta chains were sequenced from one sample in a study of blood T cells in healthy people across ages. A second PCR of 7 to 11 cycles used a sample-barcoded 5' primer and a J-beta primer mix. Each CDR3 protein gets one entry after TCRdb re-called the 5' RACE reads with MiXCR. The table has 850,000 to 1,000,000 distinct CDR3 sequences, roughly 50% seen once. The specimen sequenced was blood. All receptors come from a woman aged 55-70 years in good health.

In nucleotides, the CDR3 is TGCAGCGTTGAAGGGACTAGTGCCCATGAGCAGTTCTTC. Encoded protein: CSVEGTSAHEQFF. This rearrangement joins TRBV29-1 to TRBJ2-1; 7 positions agree with TRBD2. Germline-derived CDR1 and CDR2 are SQVTM and ANQGSEA. The CDR3 runs 13 residues. Trimming removed 1 base from V and 8 bases from J; junction bases left unmatched: 5.

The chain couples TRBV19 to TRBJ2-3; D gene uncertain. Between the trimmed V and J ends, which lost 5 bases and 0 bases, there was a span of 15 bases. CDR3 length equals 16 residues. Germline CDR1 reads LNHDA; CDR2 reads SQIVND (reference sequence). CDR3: CASSGSQTSSTDTQYF. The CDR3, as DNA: TGTGCCAGTAGTGGCTCTCAGACCTCTAGCACAGATACGCAGTATTTT.

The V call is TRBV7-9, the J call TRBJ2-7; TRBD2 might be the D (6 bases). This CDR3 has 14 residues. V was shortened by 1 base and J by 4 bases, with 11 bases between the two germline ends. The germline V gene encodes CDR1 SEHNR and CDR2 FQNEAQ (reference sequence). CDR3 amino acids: CASSLGAEGYEQYF. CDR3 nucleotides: TGTGCCAGCAGCTTAGGGGCGGAGGGTTACGAGCAGTACTTC.

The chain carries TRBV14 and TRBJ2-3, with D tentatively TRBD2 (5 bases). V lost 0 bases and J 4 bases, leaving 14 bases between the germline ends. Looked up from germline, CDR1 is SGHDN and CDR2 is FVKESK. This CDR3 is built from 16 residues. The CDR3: CASSQEPKAGADTQYF. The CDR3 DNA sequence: TGTGCCAGCAGCCAAGAACCAAAGGCGGGCGCAGATACGCAGTATTTT.

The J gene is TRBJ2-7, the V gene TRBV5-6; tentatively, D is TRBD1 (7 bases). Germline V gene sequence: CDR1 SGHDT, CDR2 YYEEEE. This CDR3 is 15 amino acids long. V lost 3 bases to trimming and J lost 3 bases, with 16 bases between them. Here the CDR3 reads CASSSPRDRGYEQYF. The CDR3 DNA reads TGTGCCAGCAGCTCCCCGCGGGACAGAGGCTACGAGCAGTACTTC.

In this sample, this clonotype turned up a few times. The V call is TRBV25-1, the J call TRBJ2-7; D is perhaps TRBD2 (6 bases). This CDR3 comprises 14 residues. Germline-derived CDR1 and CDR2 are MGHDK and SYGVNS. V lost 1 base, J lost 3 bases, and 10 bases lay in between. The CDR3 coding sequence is TGTGCCAGCAGTGAATCGGGGGTCCTCTACGAGCAGTACTTC. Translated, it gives CASSESGVLYEQYF.

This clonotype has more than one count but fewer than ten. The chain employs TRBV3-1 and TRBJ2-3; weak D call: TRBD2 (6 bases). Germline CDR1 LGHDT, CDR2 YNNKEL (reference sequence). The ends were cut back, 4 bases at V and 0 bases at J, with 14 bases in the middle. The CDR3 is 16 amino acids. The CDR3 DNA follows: TGTGCCAGCAGCCCCCTAGCAGCGGGTAGCACAGATACGCAGTATTTT. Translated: CASSPLAAGSTDTQYF.

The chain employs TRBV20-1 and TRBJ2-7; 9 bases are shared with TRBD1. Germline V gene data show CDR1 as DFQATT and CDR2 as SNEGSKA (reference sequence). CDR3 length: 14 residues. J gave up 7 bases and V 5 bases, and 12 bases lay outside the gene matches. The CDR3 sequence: CSAGDRGIVNEQYF. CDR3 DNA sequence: TGCAGTGCTGGTGACAGGGGGATTGTGAATGAGCAGTACTTC.

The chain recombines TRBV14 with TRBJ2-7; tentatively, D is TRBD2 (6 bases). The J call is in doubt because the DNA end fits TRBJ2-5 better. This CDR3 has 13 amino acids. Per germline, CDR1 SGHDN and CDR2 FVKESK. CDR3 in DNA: TGTGCCAGCAGCCAGAATGGAGGGGAGACCCAGTACTTC. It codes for CASSQNGGETQYF.

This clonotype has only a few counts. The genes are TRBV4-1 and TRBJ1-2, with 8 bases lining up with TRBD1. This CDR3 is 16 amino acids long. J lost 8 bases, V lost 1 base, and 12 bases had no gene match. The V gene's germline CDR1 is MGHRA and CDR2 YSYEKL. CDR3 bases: TGCGCCAGCAGCCAAGGACAGGGGTCGGGTTCTGGCGGCTACACCTTC. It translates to CASSQGQGSGSGGYTF.

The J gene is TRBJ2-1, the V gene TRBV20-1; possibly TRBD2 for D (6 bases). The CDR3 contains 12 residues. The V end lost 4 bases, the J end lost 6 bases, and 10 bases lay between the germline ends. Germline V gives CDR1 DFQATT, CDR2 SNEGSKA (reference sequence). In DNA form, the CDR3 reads TGCAGTGCTATAGCGGCGGCCAATGAGCAGTTCTTC. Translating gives CSAIAAANEQFF.

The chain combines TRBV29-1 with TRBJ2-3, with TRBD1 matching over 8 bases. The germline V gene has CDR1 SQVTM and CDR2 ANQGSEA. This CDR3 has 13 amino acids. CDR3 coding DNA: TGCGGCGCCAACAGGGGGGCCACAGATACGCAGTATTTT. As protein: CGANRGATDTQYF.

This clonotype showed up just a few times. CDR3 in amino acids: CASSHFRTSGYEQYF. The CDR3 nucleotides read TGTGCCAGCAGCCACTTCAGGACTAGCGGATACGAGCAGTACTTC. This rearrangement joins TRBV4-2 to TRBJ2-7, with TRBD2 matching over 10 bases. The CDR3 loop spans 15 amino acids. Germline V CDR1 and CDR2: LGHNA, YNFKEQ. V dropped 3 bases and J dropped 4; count of bases not matched to a gene: 6.

CDR3 coding DNA: TGTGCCAGCAGTGTCCCCAGGGAGGGTTACTATGGCTACACCTTC. The encoded protein is CASSVPREGYYGYTF. The J gene is TRBJ1-2, the V gene TRBV2; possible D gene TRBD1, 5 bases. From germline, CDR1 is SNHLY and CDR2 FYNNEI. Trimming pared 4 bases from V and 3 bases from J, leaving 15 bases between. The CDR3 spans 15 residues.

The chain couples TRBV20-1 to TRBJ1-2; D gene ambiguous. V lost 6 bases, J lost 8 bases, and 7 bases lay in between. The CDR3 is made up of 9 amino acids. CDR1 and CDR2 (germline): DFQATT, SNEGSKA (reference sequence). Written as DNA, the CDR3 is TGCAGTGCCGAAAACGGCTACACCTTC. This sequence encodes CSAENGYTF.

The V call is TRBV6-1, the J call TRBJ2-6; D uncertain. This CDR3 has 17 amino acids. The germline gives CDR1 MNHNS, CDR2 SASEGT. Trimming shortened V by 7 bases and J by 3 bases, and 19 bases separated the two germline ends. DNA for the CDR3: TGTGCCAGCACCGTCTGGCCTCCCGCTAATGGGGCCAACGTCCTGACTTTC. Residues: CASTVWPPANGANVLTF.

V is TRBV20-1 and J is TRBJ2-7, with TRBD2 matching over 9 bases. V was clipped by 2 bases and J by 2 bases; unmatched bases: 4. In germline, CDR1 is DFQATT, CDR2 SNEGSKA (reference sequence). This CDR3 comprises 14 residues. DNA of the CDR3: TGCAGTGCTAGAAGGACTAGCGAACCCTACGAGCAGTACTTC. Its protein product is CSARRTSEPYEQYF.

CDR3 amino acids: CASSFEGTIYGYTF. DNA for the CDR3: TGTGCCAGCAGCTTTGAGGGTACCATTTATGGCTACACCTTC. The V gene is TRBV5-6, the J gene TRBJ1-2; D gene unclear. In germline, CDR1 is SGHDT, CDR2 YYEEEE. CDR3 length: 14 residues. Trimming shortened V by 2 bases and J by 5 bases, and 13 bases separated the two germline ends.

The CDR3, as DNA: TGTGCCATCAGTGGATCGACAAGCTCCTACAATGAGCAGTTCTTC. This translates into CAISGSTSSYNEQFF. The V call is TRBV10-3, the J call TRBJ2-1; the D is unclear. Per the germline V gene, CDR1 is ENHRY and CDR2 is SYGVKD. V was cut by 4 bases and J by 0 bases, with 10 bases left in between. The CDR3 runs to 15 residues.

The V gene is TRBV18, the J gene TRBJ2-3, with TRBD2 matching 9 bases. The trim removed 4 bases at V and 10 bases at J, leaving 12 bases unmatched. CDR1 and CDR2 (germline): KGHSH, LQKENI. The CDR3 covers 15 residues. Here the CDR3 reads CASSLGIAGADAQYF. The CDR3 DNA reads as TGTGCCAGCTCACTGGGCATAGCGGGAGCCGATGCGCAGTATTTT.

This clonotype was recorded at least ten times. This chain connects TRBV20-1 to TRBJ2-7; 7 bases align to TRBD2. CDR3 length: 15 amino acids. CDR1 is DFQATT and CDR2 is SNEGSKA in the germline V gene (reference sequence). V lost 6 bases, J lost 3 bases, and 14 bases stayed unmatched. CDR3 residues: CSAPNRRESRYEQYF. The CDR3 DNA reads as TGCAGTGCCCCTAATAGGCGGGAGTCCCGCTACGAGCAGTACTTC.

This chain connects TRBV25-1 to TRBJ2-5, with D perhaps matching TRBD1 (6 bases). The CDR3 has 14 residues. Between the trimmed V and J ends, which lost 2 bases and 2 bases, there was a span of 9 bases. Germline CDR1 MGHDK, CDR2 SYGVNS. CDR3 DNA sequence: TGTGCCAGCAGTGAACCAGGGGAGCAAGAGACCCAGTACTTC. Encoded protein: CASSEPGEQETQYF.

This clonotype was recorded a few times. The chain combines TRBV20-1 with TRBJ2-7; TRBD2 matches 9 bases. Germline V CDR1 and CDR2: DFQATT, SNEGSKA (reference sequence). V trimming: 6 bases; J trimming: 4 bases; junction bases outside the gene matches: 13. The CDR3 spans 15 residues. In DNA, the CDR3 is TGCAGTGCCCTCTCCATGCTAGCGGGATCTTACGAGCAGTACTTC. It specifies CSALSMLAGSYEQYF.

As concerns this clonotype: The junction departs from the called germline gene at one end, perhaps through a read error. CDR3 sequence reads: CSAGQCHSPPHF. In DNA form, the CDR3 reads TGCAGCGCGGGACAGTGCCATTCACCCCCCCACTTT. The chain uses TRBV29-1 and TRBJ1-6; 7 bases align to TRBD1. The CDR3 loop spans 12 amino acids. Looked up from germline, CDR1 is SQVTM and CDR2 is ANQGSEA.